Listed below are T cell receptor beta chains from one sample, sequenced in a study of cytomegalovirus exposure and HLA in healthy donors. Using immunoSEQ multiplex PCR, the repertoire was profiled, and TCRdb retains in-frame clones only, with some absent. The profile covers some 200,000 clones, with roughly three quarters appearing a single time and approximately 0.4% taken by the ten largest. The material sequenced was PBMCs. The receptors shown here come from a male donor in good health and CMV-seropositive. Each CDR3 is given with its conserved first and last residue. D genes are given only for firm matches. The size of a clone is reported for some rows only, either as once, few or many, or as a class for expanded clones.

>TRBD1|TRBJ2-3|TRBV5-1|.
TGCGCCAGCAGGAAGGCACAGGGGGGTGGCACAGATACGCAGTATTTT
CASRKAQGGGTDTQYF
>TRBD1|TRBJ2-7|TRBV6-5|.
TGTGCCAGCAGTTATACCGGGACAGGGGCCTACGAGCAGTACTTC
CASSYTGTGAYEQYF
>.|TRBJ1-2|TRBV7-3|.
TGTGCCAGCAGCTTACCCGGTTTGGATGGCTACACCTTC
CASSLPGLDGYTF
>TRBD2|TRBJ2-7|TRBV4-1|.
TGCGCCAGCAGCCAAATACTAGCGGGAGGGCACGAGCAGTACTTC
CASSQILAGGHEQYF
>.|TRBJ2-3|TRBV11-3|.
TGTGCCAGCAGCTCCGGGGGGCGGAACACAGATACGCAGTATTTT
CASSSGGRNTDTQYF
>.|TRBJ1-4|TRBV18|.
TGTGCCAGCTCACCACCGGGACTTTCGAATGAAAAACTGTTTTTT
CASSPPGLSNEKLFF
>.|TRBJ1-2|TRBV7-9|few
TGTTCCAGCAGCTCCCCAGGCCGCTACACCTTC
CSSSSPGRYTF
>.|TRBJ1-2|TRBV25-1|few
TGTGCCAGCATAGGAGGAGAGGGAATCAACTATGGCTACACCTTC
CASIGGEGINYGYTF
>TRBD1|TRBJ1-2|TRBV28|.
TGTGCCAGCAGTCCGGGGGACAGCGCCTACACCTTC
CASSPGDSAYTF
>.|TRBJ1-5|TRBV25-1|once
TGTGCCAGCAGTGAGGGAGGGACGGTGAATCAGCCCCAGCATTTT
CASSEGGTVNQPQHF
>.|TRBJ2-2|TRBV29-1|once
TGCAGCGTTGACCTAGCCCTGGGCACCGGGGAGCTGTTTTTT
CSVDLALGTGELFF
>.|TRBJ2-2|TRBV7-9|.
TGTGCCAGCAATAAGGCCGAGCAGGGGTCCCCCGGGGAGCTGTTTTTT
CASNKAEQGSPGELFF
>.|TRBJ2-1|TRBV7-2|once
TGTGCCAGCAGCCCCCGGAACCGACAGAATGAGCAGTTCTTC
CASSPRNRQNEQFF
>TRBD1|TRBJ1-2|TRBV5-1|once
TGCGCCAGCAGTTTGACAGGGGGAGAATATGGCTACACCTTC
CASSLTGGEYGYTF
>.|TRBJ2-4|TRBV27|.
TGTGCCAGCAGTCAGAAAAACATTCAGTACTTC
CASSQKNIQYF
>TRBD2|TRBJ2-5|TRBV5-1|.
TGCGCCAGCAGCTTCCGGACTAGCGGGAGCGGAGAGGCCCAGTACTTC
CASSFRTSGSGEAQYF
>.|TRBJ2-2|TRBV7-3|few
TGTGCCAGCAGCTTAAGAGGGTCCGGGGAGCTGTTTTTT
CASSLRGSGELFF